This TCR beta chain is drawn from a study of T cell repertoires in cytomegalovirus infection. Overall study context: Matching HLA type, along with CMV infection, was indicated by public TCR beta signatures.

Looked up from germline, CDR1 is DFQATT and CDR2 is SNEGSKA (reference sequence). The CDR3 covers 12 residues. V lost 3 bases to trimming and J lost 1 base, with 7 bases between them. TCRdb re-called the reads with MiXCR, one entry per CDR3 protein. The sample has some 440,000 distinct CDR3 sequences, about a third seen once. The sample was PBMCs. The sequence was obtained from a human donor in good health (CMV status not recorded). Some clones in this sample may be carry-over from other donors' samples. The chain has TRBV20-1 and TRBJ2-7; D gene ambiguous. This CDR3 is CSARTQSYEQYF. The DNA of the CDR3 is TGCAGTGCTAGGACACAGTCCTACGAGCAGTACTTC.